This T cell receptor (beta chain) was identified during a study of beta chain features in type 1 diabetes. Background on the study: Comparable age, gender and cell yields were observed in patients relative to healthy donors.

Study-level points and caveats: Any PCR bias toward short templates would affect both groups alike. TCRB CDR3 length was moderately but significantly reduced in all four CD4+ subsets of Type 1 diabetes patients.

This clone was recorded a few times. Its antigen remains unknown. What was sequenced were expressed TCRB transcripts, since all of the isolated RNA had been reverse transcribed. Sequencing used immunoSEQ multiplex PCR; TCRdb keeps in-frame clones, though not all of them. The repertoire holds a few hundred thousand clones, with over 8.5% as singletons. V was shortened by 1 base and J by 1 base, with 16 bases between the two germline ends. Per germline, CDR1 MGHDK and CDR2 SYGVNS. CDR3 length: 17 residues. The receptor was derived from a man younger than 45 with type 1 diabetes. The chain is built from TRBV25-1 and TRBJ2-5; TRBD1 might be the D (5 bases). Source material: central memory CD4+ T cells from blood. The chain's CDR3 is CASSELGKGRSQETQYF. The CDR3 nucleotides are TGTGCCAGCAGTGAATTAGGCAAGGGGCGGAGCCAAGAGACCCAGTACTTC.